A single sample gave rise to the 31 T cell receptor beta chains below, sequenced in a study of blood T cell repertoires in COVID-19. The protocol was immunoSEQ multiplex PCR, while the TCRdb copy is restricted to in-frame clones and leaves out a portion. The sample contains 150,000 to 160,000 clones, around 80% of which appear only once. The sequenced sample consisted of peripheral blood. Receptors originate from a woman between 45 and 65 years old with acute or convalescent COVID-19.

The chain carries TRBV5-1 and TRBJ1-5; D may be TRBD1 (5 bases). Trimming shortened V by 7 bases and J by 0 bases, and 14 bases separated the two germline ends. The germline gives CDR1 SGHRS, CDR2 YFSETQ. The CDR3 extends over 15 amino acids. The CDR3 protein is CASFRDSYSNQPQHF. The CDR3 nucleotides are TGCGCCAGCTTTCGTGACAGTTATAGCAATCAGCCCCAGCATTTT.

The gene calls are TRBV24-1 and TRBJ1-2, with 10 bases that match TRBD1. CDR1 and CDR2 (germline): KGHDR, SFDVKD. Trimming removed 9 bases from V and 5 bases from J; junction bases left unmatched: 8. CDR3 length equals 14 residues. CDR3 in amino acids: CATQGTGASYGYTF. The DNA for the CDR3 is TGTGCCACCCAAGGGACAGGGGCGAGTTATGGCTACACCTTC.

This chain uses TRBV6-2 or TRBV6-3 with TRBJ2-5; no clear D gene. CDR1 and CDR2 (germline): MNHEY, SVGEGT. The length of the CDR3 is 14 residues. Deletions cut 0 bases from V and 3 bases from J, with 8 bases between. This CDR3 reads CASSYSGGKETQYF. CDR3 nucleotides: TGTGCCAGCAGTTACTCAGGCGGAAAAGAGACCCAGTACTTC.

This chain links TRBV30 with TRBJ2-3; 10 positions match TRBD2. Germline loops: CDR1 GTSNPN, CDR2 SVGIG (reference sequence). The CDR3 sequence is 16 residues long. V was clipped by 2 bases and J by 2 bases; unmatched bases: 7. DNA of the CDR3: TGTGCCTGGAGTCCAGGACTAGCGGAGCACACAGATACGCAGTATTTT. Protein sequence: CAWSPGLAEHTDTQYF.

The sample holds one count of this clone. The chain is built from TRBV4-2 and TRBJ1-5; no firm D call. The CDR3 has 16 amino acids. The V end was cut by 0 bases, the J end by 5 bases, with 14 bases between. Germline-derived CDR1 and CDR2 are LGHNA and YNFKEQ. CDR3 nucleotide sequence: TGTGCCAGCAGCCAAGATGGGGTCCGGAGGGATCAGCCCCAGCATTTT. Translation: CASSQDGVRRDQPQHF.

J is TRBJ1-1 and V is TRBV10-3; the match to TRBD1 covers 7 bases. V shed 2 bases, J shed 6 bases, and the junction held 3 bases outside the gene matches. The CDR3 contains 13 residues. Looked up from germline, CDR1 is ENHRY and CDR2 is SYGVKD. CDR3 sequence: CAISERGHAEAFF. Written as DNA, the CDR3 is TGTGCCATCAGTGAGAGGGGGCATGCTGAAGCTTTCTTT.

V and J are TRBV4-1 and TRBJ2-6; D is unresolved. The ends were cut back, 0 bases at V and 0 bases at J, with 6 bases in the middle. The CDR3 loop spans 16 amino acids. The germline CDR1 and CDR2 sequences are MGHRA and YSYEKL. CDR3 coding DNA: TGCGCCAGCAGCCAAGAAAAGAGCTCTGGGGCCAACGTCCTGACTTTC. Amino acids: CASSQEKSSGANVLTF.

As for this clone: Other DNA sequences within the sample encode an identical CDR3. The J gene is TRBJ1-2, the V gene TRBV7-2; D gene uncertain. This CDR3 is built from 12 residues. In germline, CDR1 is SGHTA, CDR2 FQGNSA. V lost 5 bases to trimming and J lost 8 bases, with 12 bases between them. CDR3 in DNA: TGTGCCAGCAGCCCAGATATCGGGGGCTACACCTTC. It encodes CASSPDIGGYTF. The variable domain in full, completed from reference TRBV7-2 and TRBJ1-2, reads GAGVSQSPSNKVTEKGKDVELRCDPISGHTALYWYRQSLGQGLEFLIYFQGNSAPDKSGLPSDRFSAERTGGSVSTLTIQRTQQEDSAVYLCASSPDIGGYTFGSGTRLTVV.

This chain joins TRBV7-2 and TRBJ2-5, with D maybe TRBD2 (6 bases). This CDR3 region has 20 residues. V gave up 0 bases and J gave up 5 bases, with 28 bases separating them. Germline V gene lookup returns CDR1 SGHTA and CDR2 FQGNSA. DNA for the CDR3: TGTGCCAGCAGCTTAGCGCTAAACCCCTTCCTAGCGACCAGCGGGGAGACCCAGTACTTC. Encoded protein: CASSLALNPFLATSGETQYF.

The genes are TRBV5-1 and TRBJ2-7; tentative D call: TRBD1 (7 bases). The length of the CDR3 is 14 residues. V was clipped by 2 bases and J by 5 bases, with 14 bases between them. Germline V gene lookup returns CDR1 SGHRS and CDR2 YFSETQ. As DNA, the CDR3 is TGCGCCAGCAGCTTTGGCCAGGGGGGCGACGAGCAGTACTTC. Its protein product is CASSFGQGGDEQYF.

About this clone: Other DNA sequences in the same sample also yield this CDR3. The J gene is TRBJ1-1, the V gene TRBV18, with 8 bases that match TRBD1. V trimming: 0 bases; J trimming: 0 bases; junction bases outside the gene matches: 3. Looked up from germline, CDR1 is KGHSH and CDR2 is LQKENI. This CDR3 has 16 amino acids. The DNA for the CDR3 is TGTGCCAGCTCACCACCCGGACAGGGCATGAACACTGAAGCTTTCTTT. Protein: CASSPPGQGMNTEAFF.

This rearrangement joins TRBV9 to TRBJ2-7, with D maybe TRBD1 (8 bases). Germline CDR1 reads SGDLS; CDR2 reads YYNGEE. The CDR3 totals 14 residues. V was pared by 0 bases and J by 7 bases, with 14 bases between. CDR3 sequence (DNA): TGTGCCAGCAGCGTAGCAGACAGGGGAGGGGAGCAGTACTTC. It encodes CASSVADRGGEQYF.

The chain recombines TRBV29-1 with TRBJ2-4, with D possibly being TRBD2 (6 bases). CDR3 length: 13 amino acids. From germline, CDR1 is SQVTM and CDR2 ANQGSEA. Trimming shortened V by 8 bases and J by 0 bases, and 11 bases separated the two germline ends. CDR3 sequence (DNA): TGCAGCAATGGGGGACTAGCCAAAAACATTCAGTACTTC. Translated: CSNGGLAKNIQYF. Supplemented by reference TRBV29-1 and TRBJ2-4, the full variable domain reads SAVISQKPSRDICQRGTSLTIQCQVDSQVTMMFWYRQQPGQSLTLIATANQGSEATYESGFVIDKFPISRPNLTFSTLTVSNMSPEDSSIYLCSNGGLAKNIQYFGAGTRLSVL.

The chain recombines TRBV6-1 with TRBJ2-1; D may be TRBD1 (5 bases). Germline assignment: CDR1 MNHNS and CDR2 SASEGT. This CDR3 spans 14 amino acids. The V end lost 4 bases, the J end lost 11 bases, and 18 bases lay between the germline ends. The CDR3 DNA reads as TGTGCCAGCAGTGGTGCGGAAGGGGCGAGGAAGCAGTTCTTC. It yields the protein CASSGAEGARKQFF.

This chain uses TRBV9 with TRBJ1-1; 10 nucleotides match TRBD1. The V gene end was trimmed by 3 bases and the J gene end by 1 base; junction bases not matched to a gene: 6. Germline CDR1 SGDLS, CDR2 YYNGEE. CDR3 length: 16 amino acids. DNA of the CDR3: TGTGCCAGCAGCGCAAGACAGGGGGCGCGGAACACTGAAGCTTTCTTT. Translating it yields CASSARQGARNTEAFF.

The V and J genes are TRBV25-1 and TRBJ1-4, with a possible D match to TRBD1 (5 bases). In germline, CDR1 is MGHDK, CDR2 SYGVNS. This CDR3 comprises 14 residues. Trimming removed 6 bases at V and 6 bases at J, with 14 bases between. The CDR3 DNA follows: TGTGCCAGCAGCTTGGGGGGAGGTGATGAAAAACTGTTTTTT. This translates into CASSLGGGDEKLFF.

This clone appeared a few times. The chain has TRBV7-9 and TRBJ1-4; D is ambiguous. CDR3 size: 13 residues. Trimming left V 2 bases short and J 3 bases short, with 4 bases between. CDR1 is SEHNR and CDR2 is FQNEAQ in the germline V gene (reference sequence). The CDR3 reads CASSLQANEKLFF. In nucleotides, the CDR3 is TGTGCCAGCAGCTTACAGGCTAATGAAAAACTGTTTTTT.

The V call is TRBV29-1, the J call TRBJ1-5; 7 positions agree with TRBD1. Looked up from germline, CDR1 is SQVTM and CDR2 is ANQGSEA. CDR3 length equals 13 residues. V lost 3 bases to trimming and J lost 2 bases; unmatched junction nucleotides: 1. The CDR3 region has the DNA TGCAGCGTTGATCAGGGGGGCAATCAGCCCCAGCATTTT. Protein: CSVDQGGNQPQHF.

The chain is built from TRBV10-3 and TRBJ2-1; 7 bases map to TRBD1. The CDR3 has 12 residues. CDR1 is ENHRY, CDR2 SYGVKD, per germline. Germline trimming cut 9 bases from V and 2 bases from J; bases unmatched to any gene: 1. The CDR3 reads CAIQGPYNEQFF. The CDR3 region has the DNA TGTGCCATACAGGGGCCCTACAATGAGCAGTTCTTC.

This rearrangement joins TRBV18 to TRBJ1-1; D is possibly TRBD1 (6 bases). The ends were cut back, 1 base at V and 1 base at J, with 13 bases in the middle. This CDR3 contains 16 residues. CDR1 KGHSH and CDR2 LQKENI come from the germline V gene. The CDR3 DNA follows: TGTGCCAGCTCACCACTGACAGGCAGCTCGAACACTGAAGCTTTCTTT. Its translation is CASSPLTGSSNTEAFF.

The chain employs TRBV11-2 and TRBJ1-6; perhaps TRBD1 as D (5 bases). Germline CDR1 is SGHAT and CDR2 is FQNNGV. V was clipped by 4 bases and J by 5 bases, with 15 bases between them. This CDR3 has 16 amino acids. The CDR3 sequence is CASSWGGAGNNSPLHF. The CDR3 bases are TGTGCCAGCAGCTGGGGAGGGGCCGGGAATAATTCACCCCTCCACTTT.

V usage is TRBV5-1 and J usage is TRBJ2-3, with D maybe TRBD2 (5 bases). V was pared by 7 bases and J by 0 bases, with 15 bases between. This CDR3 region has 15 residues. Germline V gene sequence: CDR1 SGHRS, CDR2 YFSETQ. The CDR3 DNA reads TGCGCCAGCCTGGACTCCTCGGCTAGCACAGATACGCAGTATTTT. Its translation is CASLDSSASTDTQYF.

This chain joins TRBV4-2 and TRBJ2-1; 12 bases match TRBD2. The CDR3 loop spans 18 amino acids. J was trimmed by 9 bases and V by 3 bases; bases with no gene match: 15. Germline V gene lookup returns CDR1 LGHNA and CDR2 YNFKEQ. The CDR3 region is CASSQEVGLAGGPGEQFF. CDR3 sequence (DNA): TGTGCCAGCAGCCAGGAGGTCGGGCTAGCGGGAGGGCCGGGTGAGCAGTTCTTC.

DNA for the CDR3: TGCGCCAGCGCCCTCGGACAGGGGACCGAAGCTTTCTTT. It specifies CASALGQGTEAFF. This chain joins TRBV5-1 and TRBJ1-1; 9 bases are a match to TRBD1. The trim removed 7 bases at V and 8 bases at J, leaving 9 bases unmatched. Germline-derived CDR1 and CDR2 are SGHRS and YFSETQ. The CDR3 sequence is 13 residues long.

The chain couples TRBV6-5 to TRBJ2-1; D is ambiguous. Per the germline V gene, CDR1 is MNHEY and CDR2 is SVGAGI. Trimming pared 5 bases from V and 5 bases from J, leaving 7 bases between. CDR3 size: 12 residues. The CDR3 bases are TGTGCCAGCAGTAAGAGGAACAATGAGCAGTTCTTC. It specifies CASSKRNNEQFF.

The chain employs TRBV28 and TRBJ2-1; TRBD2 agrees at 10 bases. In germline, CDR1 is MDHEN, CDR2 SYDVKM. CDR3 length: 16 amino acids. With 2 bases clipped from V and 7 bases from J, the junction kept 8 bases outside the gene matches. The DNA of the CDR3 is TGTGCCAGCAGTTTAGGGAGCGGGAGGGGAAGAAATGAGCAGTTCTTC. It encodes CASSLGSGRGRNEQFF.

This rearrangement joins TRBV30 to TRBJ1-5, with D perhaps TRBD1 (6 bases). This CDR3 is built from 13 residues. Germline CDR1 and CDR2: GTSNPN and SVGIG (reference sequence). V lost 2 bases and J lost 4, with 9 bases in between. The DNA of the CDR3 is TGTGCCTGGAGTCACAGGGCTAATCAGCCCCAGCATTTT. It is translated as CAWSHRANQPQHF.

V gene TRBV7-9 combines with J gene TRBJ2-6; D possibly corresponds to TRBD2 (6 bases). From germline, CDR1 is SEHNR and CDR2 FQNEAQ (reference sequence). Trimming removed 0 bases from V and 0 bases from J, with 12 bases in between. This CDR3 region has 18 residues. CDR3 sequence reads: CASSLAGGPNSGANVLTF. CDR3 coding DNA: TGTGCCAGCAGCTTAGCCGGAGGGCCAAACTCTGGGGCCAACGTCCTGACTTTC.

The chain employs TRBV24-1 and TRBJ1-2; 8 bases are shared with TRBD1. Germline V gives CDR1 KGHDR, CDR2 SFDVKD. This CDR3 is 11 amino acids long. The ends lost 9 bases at V and 8 bases at J; junction bases unmatched: 4. CDR3 in amino acids: CATRTGYGYTF. CDR3 nucleotides: TGTGCCACCCGGACAGGGTACGGCTACACCTTC.

This chain joins TRBV18 and TRBJ2-2, with 11 positions matching TRBD1. The V gene's germline CDR1 is KGHSH and CDR2 LQKENI. The J segment lost 6 bases and the V segment lost 4 bases, leaving 7 bases of the junction unmatched. The CDR3 extends over 16 amino acids. The CDR3 protein is CASSLGQGALSGELFF. The CDR3 DNA is TGTGCCAGCTCACTTGGACAGGGGGCGCTTTCCGGGGAGCTGTTTTTT.

The chain carries TRBV7-8 and TRBJ2-7; 9 bases map to TRBD1. V lost 6 bases and J lost 7; bases outside the gene matches: 7. CDR3 size: 13 residues. Looked up from germline, CDR1 is SGHVS and CDR2 is FQNEAQ. CDR3 in DNA: TGTGCCAGCAGGCGGGACAGGGTTGGGGAGCAGTACTTC. Encoded protein: CASRRDRVGEQYF. The whole variable domain, remainder taken from reference TRBV7-8 and TRBJ2-7, is GAGVSQSPRYKVAKRGQDVALRCDPISGHVSLFWYQQALGQGPEFLTYFQNEAQLDKSGLPSDRFFAERPEGSVSTLKIQRTQQEDSAVYLCASRRDRVGEQYFGPGTRLTVT.